The subject of this entry is one T cell receptor (beta chain). In the same sample, other DNA sequences code for this CDR3. This sample was taken from a study of blood T cell repertoires in COVID-19. Authors' methods: Amplification with reference gene primers provided the estimates of nucleated cell counts. Profiled with immunoSEQ multiplex PCR; TCRdb holds only in-frame clones, not every one. V, J and clone size reflect that table, while D and trimming were determined from the DNA. In the table there are roughly 77,000 clones, over 60% of which are singletons. Germline CDR1 and CDR2: MNHEY and SVGAGI. Trimming cost V 7 bases and J 5 bases; bases outside gene matches: 6. The CDR3 loop spans 13 amino acids.

This receptor was obtained from a man aged 60 to 69 with COVID-19, enrolled during active disease. Sequenced sample: peripheral blood. This sequence joins TRBV6-5 and TRBJ1-2, with 8 bases aligning to TRBD1. The CDR3 DNA sequence: TGTGCCAGCACCCCGACAGGGGATTATGGCTACACCTTC. As protein: CASTPTGDYGYTF.